This T cell receptor (beta chain) appears in the sequencing data of a study of T cell responses to AZD1222 COVID-19 vaccine. The assay was immunoSEQ multiplex PCR, and TCRdb's table has in-frame clones only and misses some. The sample lists around 90,000 clones, around nine tenths occurring once. With respect to this clone: Its matching antigen is unknown.

Study conclusions and caveats: Researchers report vaccine-associated CD4 TCRs spanning spike, with dominance at 160-218 and 743-854. When two AZD1222 doses had been given, Spike-specific TCR breadth and depth rose.

This TCR derives from an adult in good health. Source: peripheral blood, taken on day 0 of MenACWY control vaccination.

The CDR3 DNA is TGTGCCAGCAGTGAAGGTCCGGGACAGGGAATTCTTGAAGCTTTCTTT. Protein product: CASSEGPGQGILEAFF. V usage is TRBV6-1 and J usage is TRBJ1-1, with TRBD1 matching over 9 bases. V trimming: 1 base; J trimming: 7 bases; junction bases outside the gene matches: 10. In germline, CDR1 is MNHNS, CDR2 SASEGT. The CDR3 is made up of 16 amino acids.